This is a list of T cell receptor beta chains from one sample in a study of radiation and T cells in renal cell carcinoma. The method was immunoSEQ multiplex PCR; TCRdb's version includes in-frame clones alone and lacks a portion of them. The sample comprises more than 150,000 clones, roughly 87% of which are singletons, and 10% to 15% rests with the top ten. The source material was blood, sampled from a patient whose treatment included radiotherapy and nephrectomy. The origin of the receptors is a woman aged 50 to 60 with renal cell carcinoma. Each CDR3 is given with its conserved first and last residue. The D gene is left open where the match is weak. A clone size is listed for some rows: how often the clone was seen (once, few, many), or a class if it is expanded.

V	D	J	size	DNA	CDR3
TRBV6-6	TRBD1	TRBJ1-1	NA	TGTGCCAGCAGGCGGGACAGGTACATGAACACTGAAGCTTTCTTT	CASRRDRYMNTEAFF
TRBV6-4	TRBD1	TRBJ2-3	NA	TGTGCCAGCAGATTGTCCCAACTCGGGACAGGGGGCAACGATACGCAGTATTTT	CASRLSQLGTGGNDTQYF
TRBV6-1	NA	TRBJ1-4	NA	TGTGCCAGCAGTGAAACTAGGACATCCGAAAAACTGTTTTTT	CASSETRTSEKLFF
TRBV5-5	TRBD1	TRBJ1-1	NA	TGTGCCAGCAGCTTGCGGGACAGGGTAGACACTGAAGCTTTCTTT	CASSLRDRVDTEAFF
TRBV5-1	NA	TRBJ2-5	NA	TGCGCCAGCAGGCCGACAGGAGGAGGAGAGACCCAGTACTTC	CASRPTGGGETQYF
TRBV19	NA	TRBJ1-2	NA	TGTGCCAGTAGTCTGAGACCAGCTAACTATGGCTACACCTTC	CASSLRPANYGYTF
TRBV11-2	TRBD2	TRBJ2-3	once	TGTGCCAGCAGCTTTGGGGGACTAGCGGGGATCACAGATACGCAGTATTTT	CASSFGGLAGITDTQYF
TRBV4-2	NA	TRBJ1-4	NA	TGTGCCAGCAGCCGAAAGCCCTCAGGCCCTAGTAATGAAAAACTGTTTTTT	CASSRKPSGPSNEKLFF
TRBV6-4	TRBD1	TRBJ1-2	NA	TGTGCCAGCAGTGCCTCGACAGGGGATTCTAGCTACACCTTC	CASSASTGDSSYTF
TRBV4-1	TRBD2	TRBJ2-2	NA	TGCGCCAGCAGCCAAGGAGCGGGGGGGCCGTACACCGGGGAGCTGTTTTTT	CASSQGAGGPYTGELFF
TRBV18	NA	TRBJ2-7	NA	TGTGCCAGCTCCGGGGGCGTCTCCTACGAGCAGTACTTC	CASSGGVSYEQYF
TRBV19	NA	TRBJ2-1	NA	TGTGCCAGTAGTATAGACGGGGGCCCTAGCTCCTACAATGAGCAGTTCTTC	CASSIDGGPSSYNEQFF
TRBV9	NA	TRBJ1-2	NA	TGTGCCAGCAGCCCCACCGGGACCCTCCAGGGTGGCTACACCTTC	CASSPTGTLQGGYTF
TRBV4-3	TRBD1	TRBJ2-7	NA	TGCGCCAGCAGCCAAGATTGGGACAGACCAGTCTACGAGCAGTACTTC	CASSQDWDRPVYEQYF
TRBV6-6	NA	TRBJ1-6	NA	TGTGCCAGCAGTACCTACAGGGCTCCCCTCCACTTT	CASSTYRAPLHF
TRBV10-3	TRBD1	TRBJ2-7	NA	TGTGCCATCAGTGAGTCAGTGCCGCGGACAGGGGTCGAGCAGTACTTC	CAISESVPRTGVEQYF
TRBV7-8	NA	TRBJ2-3	NA	TGTGCCAGCAGCTTTATAGATACGCAGTATTTT	CASSFIDTQYF
TRBV6-1	TRBD1	TRBJ2-7	NA	TGTGCCAGCAGAGAAGCGGACAGGGTTGTCTACGAGCAGTACTTC	CASREADRVVYEQYF
TRBV6-5	NA	TRBJ2-7	NA	TGTGCCAGCACCGCGGGAACAGGGTACGAGCAGTACTTC	CASTAGTGYEQYF
TRBV5-6	TRBD1	TRBJ2-3	NA	TGTGCCAGCAGCCCCGGGACAGGGGATTCCACAGATACGCAGTATTTT	CASSPGTGDSTDTQYF
TRBV12-5	NA	TRBJ1-2	NA	TGTGCTAGTGGTTTGTTATATGGCTACACCTTC	CASGLLYGYTF
TRBV4-3	NA	TRBJ1-5	NA	TGCGCCAGCAGCCCAAGAGGGAGGACCGACTTTTACATTTATAGCAATCAGCCCCAGCATTTT	CASSPRGRTDFYIYSNQPQHF
TRBV20-1	NA	TRBJ2-5	NA	TGCAGTGCTGAGAGGGAAGAGACCCAGTACTTC	CSAEREETQYF
TRBV7-2	NA	TRBJ2-1	once	TGTGCCAGCAGCCTCGGACAGGGACTAAGGCGGCAGTTCTTC	CASSLGQGLRRQFF
TRBV7-2	NA	TRBJ2-3	NA	TGTGCCAGCAGCTTAGTGGGGGGCACAGATACGCAGTATTTT	CASSLVGGTDTQYF
TRBV1	NA	TRBJ1-5	few	TGCACCAGCAGCCAAGTTGGTAGCAATCAGCCCCAGCATTTT	CTSSQVGSNQPQHF